The rows below give T cell receptor beta chains drawn from one sample of a study of Ad26.COV2.S vaccination and SARS-CoV-2 variants. Sequencing was performed with immunoSEQ multiplex PCR; in TCRdb, only in-frame clones are kept and a portion is missing. The sample has roughly 300,000 clones, approximately 86% seen once. The starting material was peripheral blood, obtained in a trial of Ad26.COV2.S vaccine versus placebo. These receptors came from a person between 18 and 60 years old who received the Ad26.COV2.S COVID-19 vaccine or a placebo. CDR3s include the opening cysteine and the closing phenylalanine or tryptophan. D genes are given only for firm matches. For some rows the clone size is stated as once, few or many, or as a class when expanded; others skip it.

j_call,v_call,d_call,clone_size,cdr3_aa,cdr3_nt
TRBJ1-3,TRBV11-2,TRBD1,.,CASSQDRVGNTIYF,TGTGCCAGCAGCCAGGACAGGGTAGGAAACACCATATATTTT
TRBJ2-2,TRBV11-2,.,.,CASSIALGGTGELFF,TGTGCCAGCAGCATAGCCCTAGGGGGGACCGGGGAGCTGTTTTTT
TRBJ1-6,TRBV21-1,.,once,CASSTTLVDGDNSPLHF,TGTGCCAGCAGCACGACCCTGGTTGACGGAGATAATTCACCCCTCCACTTT
TRBJ2-2,TRBV5-5,.,.,CASSLLGNTGELFF,TGTGCCAGCAGCTTGTTGGGAAACACCGGGGAGCTGTTTTTT
TRBJ2-5,TRBV7-9,.,.,CASSLSQGNWETQYF,TGTGCCAGCAGCTTAAGTCAGGGCAATTGGGAGACCCAGTACTTC
TRBJ2-1,TRBV29-1,.,once,CSVRTAKGGDDQFF,TGCAGCGTCCGTACCGCGAAAGGAGGGGACGATCAGTTCTTC
TRBJ1-3,TRBV30,.,.,CAWSVGGNTIYF,TGTGCCTGGAGTGTCGGGGGAAACACCATATATTTT
TRBJ1-4,TRBV5-3,TRBD1,.,CARSETGPWFEKLFF,TGTGCCAGAAGTGAGACAGGGCCATGGTTTGAAAAACTGTTTTTT
TRBJ2-5,TRBV25-1,TRBD2,.,CASSELAGGPDQETQYF,TGTGCCAGCAGTGAACTAGCGGGGGGGCCTGACCAAGAGACCCAGTACTTC
TRBJ2-7,TRBV19,.,.,CASSPPQAYEQYF,TGTGCCAGTAGTCCGCCCCAGGCATACGAGCAGTACTTC
TRBJ1-2,TRBV7-9,TRBD1,.,CASSLVGGTAYGYTF,TGTGCCAGCAGCTTAGTGGGGGGGACAGCCTATGGCTACACCTTC
TRBJ1-6,TRBV19,.,.,CASSYSGTRSYNSPLHF,TGTGCCAGTAGTTATTCCGGGACGCGCTCCTATAATTCACCCCTCCACTTT
TRBJ1-2,TRBV28,.,.,CASSPPLRGRDGYTF,TGTGCCAGCAGTCCGCCCCTGAGGGGCAGGGATGGCTACACCTTC
TRBJ2-3,TRBV5-1,TRBD2,.,CASTLRGVLAGPDTQYF,TGCGCCAGCACCCTGAGGGGGGTTCTAGCGGGGCCAGATACGCAGTATTTT
TRBJ2-3,TRBV28,.,.,CASAGDWGTDTQYF,TGTGCCAGCGCAGGGGATTGGGGCACAGATACGCAGTATTTT
TRBJ1-4,TRBV27,TRBD1,.,CASSSFIRDRAEKLFF,TGTGCCAGCAGCTCTTTTATCCGGGACAGGGCTGAAAAACTGTTTTTT
TRBJ2-2,TRBV19,TRBD2,.,CASSQVLADITGELFF,TGTGCCAGTAGTCAAGTACTAGCGGACATCACCGGGGAGCTGTTTTTT
TRBJ1-2,TRBV13,TRBD1,few,CASSPGTGVRGYTF,TGTGCCAGCAGCCCCGGGACAGGGGTCCGTGGCTACACCTTC
TRBJ1-2,TRBV5-6,.,.,CASSLVFGSGVAYGYTF,TGTGCCAGCAGCTTGGTTTTTGGATCAGGGGTGGCCTATGGCTACACCTTC
TRBJ2-6,TRBV28,.,.,CASSLEVLGSGANVLTF,TGTGCCAGCAGTTTAGAGGTTCTGGGGTCTGGGGCCAACGTCCTGACTTTC
TRBJ2-7,TRBV7-8,TRBD1,.,CASSLEGGEVYEQYF,TGTGCCAGCAGCTTAGAAGGGGGCGAGGTTTACGAGCAGTACTTC
TRBJ1-1,TRBV7-9,.,.,CASRSVGGTEAFF,TGTGCCAGCAGGAGCGTGGGCGGCACTGAAGCTTTCTTT
TRBJ1-2,TRBV28,TRBD1,.,CASRPSLQGFYGYTF,TGTGCCAGCAGACCCTCCCTACAGGGGTTCTATGGCTACACCTTC
TRBJ2-5,TRBV7-9,.,.,CASSRKLNREGETQYF,TGTGCCAGCAGCCGGAAACTCAACAGGGAGGGAGAGACCCAGTACTTC
TRBJ1-3,TRBV7-2,.,once,CASSFTRQVGNTIYF,TGTGCCAGCAGTTTTACGAGACAGGTCGGAAACACCATATATTTT
TRBJ2-1,TRBV28,.,.,CASSRIRGGAYNEQFF,TGTGCCAGCAGCAGAATCAGGGGGGGGGCCTACAATGAGCAGTTCTTC
TRBJ2-5,TRBV19,.,.,CASSRQGGGYQETQYF,TGTGCCAGTAGCAGACAGGGAGGAGGGTATCAAGAGACCCAGTACTTC
TRBJ2-1,TRBV24-1,.,.,CATSDAVRGGYNEQFF,TGTGCCACCAGTGACGCGGTTAGGGGGGGCTACAATGAGCAGTTCTTC
TRBJ2-5,TRBV7-2,.,once,CASSGGKQETQYF,TGTGCCAGCAGCGGCGGGAAACAGGAGACCCAGTACTTC
TRBJ1-3,TRBV4-2,.,.,CASSQDPGQSSGNTIYF,TGTGCCAGCAGCCAAGACCCAGGACAGAGCTCTGGAAACACCATATATTTT
TRBJ1-5,TRBV5-6,.,.,CASSLGRGNQPQHF,TGTGCCAGCAGCTTGGGTCGTGGAAATCAGCCCCAGCATTTT
TRBJ1-2,TRBV12-3/TRBV12-4,.,.,CASSFRGNTDYTF,TGTGCCAGCAGTTTCCGGGGGAATACGGACTACACCTTC
TRBJ1-1,TRBV28,.,.,CASSRPHETQLVEAFF,TGTGCCAGCAGTCGACCCCATGAGACGCAATTAGTTGAAGCTTTCTTT
TRBJ2-4,TRBV13,.,few,CASSLVSNAKNIQYF,TGTGCCAGCAGCTTAGTATCTAACGCCAAAAACATTCAGTACTTC
TRBJ2-3,TRBV9,.,.,CASSGDLPDTQYF,TGTGCCAGCAGTGGGGACCTCCCAGATACGCAGTATTTT
TRBJ2-3,TRBV24-1,.,.,CATSDSQVGTDTQYF,TGTGCCACCAGTGATTCACAGGTAGGAACAGATACGCAGTATTTT
TRBJ1-1,TRBV4-2,.,.,CASSQDYSHTEAFF,TGTGCCAGCAGCCAAGATTACAGTCACACTGAAGCTTTCTTT
TRBJ1-5,TRBV19,.,.,CASSPSNRAQPQHF,TGTGCCAGTAGTCCCTCCAACAGGGCTCAGCCCCAGCATTTT
TRBJ2-1,TRBV9,.,.,CASSVEGNEQFF,TGTGCCAGCAGCGTAGAGGGTAATGAGCAGTTCTTC
TRBJ2-5,TRBV4-1,.,.,CASSQVKGWMYQETQYF,TGCGCCAGCAGCCAAGTAAAGGGGTGGATGTACCAAGAGACCCAGTACTTC
TRBJ2-5,TRBV24-1,TRBD1,.,CATSDHRGFQETQYF,TGTGCCACCAGTGACCACAGGGGTTTCCAAGAGACCCAGTACTTC
TRBJ2-2,TRBV13,TRBD2,.,CASSPSTSGGPANTGELFF,TGTGCCAGCAGCCCAAGCACGAGCGGGGGGCCCGCGAACACCGGGGAGCTGTTTTTT
TRBJ1-5,TRBV19,TRBD1,.,CASKGQPGQPQHF,TGTGCCAGTAAGGGACAGCCGGGTCAGCCCCAGCATTTT
TRBJ1-5,TRBV19,.,.,CASAYEPLGRGSNQPQHF,TGTGCCAGTGCTTACGAGCCCCTCGGCAGGGGTAGCAATCAGCCCCAGCATTTT
TRBJ2-5,TRBV6-2/TRBV6-3,.,once,CASSYTGSQYF,TGTGCCAGCAGTTACACGGGGAGCCAGTACTTC
TRBJ2-7,TRBV6-5,.,.,CASSLGAGRNYEQYF,TGTGCCAGCAGCCTAGGGGCAGGGAGGAACTACGAGCAGTACTTC
TRBJ1-5,TRBV2,.,.,CASSAGYSNQPQHF,TGTGCCAGCAGTGCGGGGTATAGCAATCAGCCCCAGCATTTT
TRBJ1-4,TRBV19,.,.,CASSPEFGAREKLFF,TGTGCCAGTAGCCCGGAGTTTGGAGCTCGGGAAAAACTGTTTTTT
TRBJ2-2,TRBV7-3,.,.,CASSLGENTGELFF,TGTGCCAGCAGCTTAGGGGAAAACACCGGGGAGCTGTTTTTT
TRBJ1-5,TRBV19,.,.,CASSPRPADSNQPQHF,TGTGCCAGTAGTCCTCGACCGGCCGATAGCAATCAGCCCCAGCATTTT
TRBJ2-4,TRBV15,.,.,CATSREATGVAKNIQYF,TGTGCCACCAGCAGAGAGGCGACGGGGGTGGCCAAAAACATTCAGTACTTC
TRBJ2-7,TRBV7-2,TRBD1,.,CASSPGTGLYEQYF,TGTGCCAGCAGCCCAGGGACAGGGCTCTACGAGCAGTACTTC
TRBJ2-1,TRBV6-4,TRBD1,.,CASSDSTGGYNEQFF,TGTGCCAGCAGTGACTCGACAGGGGGTTACAATGAGCAGTTCTTC
TRBJ1-1,TRBV5-6,TRBD1,.,CASSPDRGKAFF,TGTGCCAGCAGCCCGGACAGGGGTAAAGCTTTCTTT
TRBJ2-2,TRBV4-1,TRBD1,.,CASSPNTGAGELFF,TGCGCCAGCAGCCCCAATACAGGGGCCGGGGAGCTGTTTTTT